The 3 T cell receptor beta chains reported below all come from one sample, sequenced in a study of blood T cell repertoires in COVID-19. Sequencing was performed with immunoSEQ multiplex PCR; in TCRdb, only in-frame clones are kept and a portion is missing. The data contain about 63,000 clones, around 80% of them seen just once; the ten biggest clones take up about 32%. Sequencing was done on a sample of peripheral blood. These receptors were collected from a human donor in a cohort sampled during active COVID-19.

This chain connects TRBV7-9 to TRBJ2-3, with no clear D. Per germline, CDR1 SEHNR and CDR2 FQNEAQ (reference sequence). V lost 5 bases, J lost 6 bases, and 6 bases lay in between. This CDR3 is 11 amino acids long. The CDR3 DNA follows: TGTGCCAGCAGCGCTACGGATACGCAGTATTTT. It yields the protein CASSATDTQYF.

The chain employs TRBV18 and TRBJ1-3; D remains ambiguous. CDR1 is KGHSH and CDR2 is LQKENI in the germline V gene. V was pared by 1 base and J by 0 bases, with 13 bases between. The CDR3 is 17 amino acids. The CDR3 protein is CASSPQNHLSSGNTIYF. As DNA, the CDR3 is TGTGCCAGCTCACCACAAAACCACCTATCCTCTGGAAACACCATATATTTT.

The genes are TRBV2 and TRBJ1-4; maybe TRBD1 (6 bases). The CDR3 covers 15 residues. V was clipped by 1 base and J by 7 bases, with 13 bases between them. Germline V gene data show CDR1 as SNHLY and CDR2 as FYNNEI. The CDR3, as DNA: TGTGCCAGCAGTGAAGACCAGGGGAGGGGTGAAAAACTGTTTTTT. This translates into CASSEDQGRGEKLFF.